The 28 T cell receptor beta chains below come from one sample, sequenced in a study of cytomegalovirus exposure and HLA in healthy donors (dated by TCRdb to the late 2010s). Library prep was done by the immunoSEQ multiplex PCR assay. The multiplex PCR relied on a mix of 60 forward primers for TCR Vbeta segments and 13 reverse primers for TCR Jbeta segments. TCRdb took over this immuneACCESS table, retaining in-frame rearrangements with V and J assigned. Such tables are incomplete; in checked studies, under half of the missing clones stem from an unresolved V gene, and the remainder is unexplained. The sample yields over 150,000 clones; about 63% were counted once. The ten largest clonotypes hold about 3% of the sample. Sequenced sample: PBMCs. Source of these receptors: a woman in her thirties or forties in good health and CMV-seropositive.

The gene calls are TRBV9 and TRBJ2-7, with TRBD2 identical over 8 bases. From germline, CDR1 is SGDLS and CDR2 YYNGEE. Losses at the gene ends were 2 bases for V and 0 bases for J; bases not matched to a gene: 13. This CDR3 region has 18 residues. The CDR3 bases are TGTGCCAGCAGCGTCGTGGGCAGAGTAGCGGGGCGCTCCTACGAGCAGTACTTC. Amino acid sequence: CASSVVGRVAGRSYEQYF. Full variable domain (remainder filled in from reference TRBV9 and TRBJ2-7): DSGVTQTPKHLITATGQRVTLRCSPRSGDLSVYWYQQSLDQGLQFLIQYYNGEERAKGNILERFSAQQFPDLHSELNLSSLELGDSALYFCASSVVGRVAGRSYEQYFGPGTRLTVT.

The chain combines TRBV7-8 with TRBJ2-5; 7 bases agree with TRBD1. There are 15 residues in the CDR3. The V gene end was trimmed by 5 bases and the J gene end by 3 bases; junction bases not matched to a gene: 9. Germline lookup yields CDR1 SGHVS and CDR2 FQNEAQ. The CDR3 sequence: CASSRPRQGKETQYF. The CDR3 DNA reads as TGTGCCAGCAGCCGCCCCCGACAGGGTAAAGAGACCCAGTACTTC.

This clone came up once. This sequence joins TRBV2 and TRBJ2-2; D is possibly TRBD1 (6 bases). CDR3 size: 15 residues. CDR1 and CDR2 (germline): SNHLY, FYNNEI. Deletions cut 10 bases from V and 1 base from J, with 16 bases between. The CDR3, as DNA: TGTGCCACGAGAGGGCAGGGGATGAACACCGGGGAGCTGTTTTTT. Its translation: CATRGQGMNTGELFF.

This clone was detected only a few times. This sequence joins TRBV11-3 and TRBJ2-7, with unresolved D. Trimming stripped 0 bases from V and 5 bases from J, with 8 bases between. This CDR3 spans 13 amino acids. Per germline, CDR1 SGHNT and CDR2 YENEEA. Written as DNA, the CDR3 is TGTGCCAGCAGCTTAGATACGGTCCACGAGCAGTACTTC. Translated: CASSLDTVHEQYF.

The CDR3 DNA reads as TGCGCCAGCAGCTTATATAGCGAACCGAACACTGAAGCTTTCTTT. This gives the protein CASSLYSEPNTEAFF. The V call is TRBV5-1, the J call TRBJ1-1; D unclear. The length of the CDR3 is 15 residues. Germline CDR1 and CDR2: SGHRS and YFSETQ. Trimming shortened V by 2 bases and J by 1 base, and 12 bases separated the two germline ends.

This chain's CDR3 is CASSDRDRDLGEAFF. The DNA for the CDR3 is TGTGCCAGCAGCGACCGGGACAGGGACCTTGGGGAAGCTTTCTTT. The chain links TRBV11-2 to TRBJ1-1; 9 positions agree with TRBD1. Per germline, CDR1 SGHAT and CDR2 FQNNGV. V lost 5 bases to trimming and J lost 8 bases; unmatched junction nucleotides: 12. The CDR3 runs 15 residues.

This clone was seen a few times. The chain employs TRBV18 and TRBJ1-2; D call uncertain. CDR3 size: 14 residues. Trimming stripped 2 bases from V and 0 bases from J, with 7 bases between. Germline CDR1 and CDR2: KGHSH and LQKENI. CDR3: CASSPAEANYGYTF. CDR3 nucleotides: TGTGCCAGCTCACCAGCAGAGGCTAACTATGGCTACACCTTC.

A single count supports this clone. This CDR3 reads CASSPLGLHEQYF. As DNA, the CDR3 is TGTGCCAGCAGCCCCCTGGGCCTCCACGAGCAGTACTTC. This chain joins TRBV14 and TRBJ2-7, with D unclear. This CDR3 comprises 13 residues. Germline CDR1 and CDR2: SGHDN and FVKESK. V lost 4 bases to trimming and J lost 5 bases, with 12 bases between them. Together with reference TRBV14 and TRBJ2-7, the CDR3 gives the full variable domain: EAGVTQFPSHSVIEKGQTVTLRCDPISGHDNLYWYRRVMGKEIKFLLHFVKESKQDESGMPNNRFLAERTGGTYSTLKVQPAELEDSGVYFCASSPLGLHEQYFGPGTRLTVT.

The chain links TRBV9 to TRBJ2-3, with no clear D. The CDR3 contains 14 residues. V was trimmed by 4 bases and J by 4 bases, leaving 13 bases between them. Germline V CDR1 and CDR2: SGDLS, YYNGEE. The CDR3 DNA sequence: TGTGCCAGCAGCCGCGGCCTTCATTCAGATACGCAGTATTTT. This sequence encodes CASSRGLHSDTQYF.

J is TRBJ1-2 and V is TRBV25-1, with 7 bases aligning to TRBD1. V lost 7 bases, J lost 10 bases, and 9 bases stayed unmatched. This CDR3 spans 12 amino acids. Germline V gives CDR1 MGHDK, CDR2 SYGVNS. The CDR3 protein is CASTWDSRSYTF. The CDR3 nucleotides read TGTGCCAGCACCTGGGACAGCCGATCCTACACCTTC.

The sample holds one count of this clone. The chain is built from TRBV4-2 and TRBJ2-3; 8 nucleotides match TRBD2. From germline, CDR1 is LGHNA and CDR2 YNFKEQ. V lost 0 bases and J lost 6; bases outside the gene matches: 5. This CDR3 is 15 amino acids long. The CDR3 DNA reads TGTGCCAGCAGCCAAGAGATCCCTAGCGGGGATACGCAGTATTTT. Protein sequence: CASSQEIPSGDTQYF.

This sequence joins TRBV27 and TRBJ1-1; 9 positions agree with TRBD1. The CDR3 loop spans 13 amino acids. Germline lookup yields CDR1 MNHEY and CDR2 SMNVEV (reference sequence). After removal of 4 bases from V and 3 bases from J, the junction contained 0 bases not matched to a gene. The CDR3: CASSWTGDTEAFF. Here the CDR3 DNA reads TGTGCCAGCAGTTGGACAGGGGACACTGAAGCTTTCTTT.

The V call is TRBV11-3, the J call TRBJ1-1; D perhaps matches TRBD1 (6 bases). CDR1 and CDR2 (germline): SGHNT, YENEEA. The CDR3 covers 15 residues. V was clipped by 1 base and J by 1 base, with 10 bases between them. The CDR3 is CASSLGGGQNTEAFF. The CDR3 region has the DNA TGTGCCAGCAGCTTAGGGGGGGGACAGAACACTGAAGCTTTCTTT.

The rearrangement uses TRBV6-5 and TRBJ2-1; D remains ambiguous. Germline V gene sequence: CDR1 MNHEY, CDR2 SVGAGI. V was shortened by 6 bases and J by 0 bases, with 9 bases between the two germline ends. The CDR3 spans 14 residues. The CDR3 sequence: CASSPKSSYNEQFF. Here the CDR3 DNA reads TGTGCCAGCAGCCCCAAGAGCTCCTACAATGAGCAGTTCTTC.

This clone was counted between two and nine times. The chain has TRBV28 and TRBJ2-6, with TRBD1 as a possible D gene (5 bases). This CDR3 is built from 18 residues. The V and J ends lost 1 base and 1 base respectively, with 14 bases between them. The germline V gene has CDR1 MDHEN and CDR2 SYDVKM. The DNA of the CDR3 is TGTGCCAGCAGTTTATTCAGGGCTGCTCTTTCTGGGGCCAACGTCCTGACTTTC. Protein sequence: CASSLFRAALSGANVLTF.

The rearrangement uses TRBV7-8 and TRBJ1-1; 12 positions match TRBD1. With 5 bases clipped from V and 7 bases from J, the junction kept 8 bases outside the gene matches. The CDR3 has 15 residues. CDR1 SGHVS and CDR2 FQNEAQ come from the germline V gene. CDR3 bases: TGTGCCAGCAGCCTGGGACAGGGGGCGAGAAATGAAGCTTTCTTT. Its protein is CASSLGQGARNEAFF.

The chain carries TRBV2 and TRBJ2-5; weak D call: TRBD2 (6 bases). This CDR3 contains 15 residues. V lost 3 bases and J 0 bases, leaving 11 bases between the germline ends. Germline V gene lookup returns CDR1 SNHLY and CDR2 FYNNEI. The CDR3 spells CASSEGGGDQETQYF. The CDR3 DNA sequence: TGTGCCAGCAGTGAGGGAGGAGGAGACCAAGAGACCCAGTACTTC.

V and J are TRBV9 and TRBJ1-3; possible D gene TRBD1, 5 bases. Germline V gene sequence: CDR1 SGDLS, CDR2 YYNGEE. CDR3 length: 16 amino acids. With 0 bases removed from V and 4 bases from J, the gap between germline ends came to 14 bases. Here the CDR3 DNA reads TGTGCCAGCAGCGTAGGGCAAGGCCGGACAGGAAACACCATATATTTT. Amino acids: CASSVGQGRTGNTIYF.

The rearrangement links TRBV4-2 to TRBJ2-3; D is ambiguous. CDR3 length: 15 amino acids. The germline V gene has CDR1 LGHNA and CDR2 YNFKEQ. Trimming took off 3 bases at V and 2 bases at J, with 12 bases between the two ends. The DNA for the CDR3 is TGTGCCAGCAGCCAGGGCTACTTGGCCACAGATACGCAGTATTTT. This encodes CASSQGYLATDTQYF.

The rearrangement joins TRBV19 to TRBJ2-3; perhaps TRBD1 as D (5 bases). The CDR3 contains 17 residues. Germline-derived CDR1 and CDR2 are LNHDA and SQIVND (reference sequence). Trimming stripped 0 bases from V and 0 bases from J, with 13 bases between. The CDR3, as DNA: TGTGCCAGTAGTATAGATGCCCCAGGGTCTAGCACAGATACGCAGTATTTT. As protein: CASSIDAPGSSTDTQYF.

This clone appeared a few times. The chain joins TRBV9 to TRBJ2-1; 7 bases line up with TRBD2. This CDR3 region has 15 residues. The J segment lost 0 bases and the V segment lost 0 bases, leaving 0 bases of the junction unmatched. Germline V gene data show CDR1 as SGDLS and CDR2 as YYNGEE. In nucleotides, the CDR3 is TGTGCCAGCAGCGTAGCGGGGGGCTCCTACAATGAGCAGTTCTTC. This sequence encodes CASSVAGGSYNEQFF. The full variable domain, its missing parts supplied by reference TRBV9 and TRBJ2-1, is DSGVTQTPKHLITATGQRVTLRCSPRSGDLSVYWYQQSLDQGLQFLIQYYNGEERAKGNILERFSAQQFPDLHSELNLSSLELGDSALYFCASSVAGGSYNEQFFGPGTRLTVL.

The chain employs TRBV7-8 and TRBJ1-6, with D unclear. The V and J ends lost 7 bases and 5 bases respectively, with 15 bases between them. Per the germline V gene, CDR1 is SGHVS and CDR2 is FQNEAQ. This CDR3 contains 15 residues. CDR3 protein: CASTPTTGNNSPLHF. The CDR3 DNA follows: TGTGCCAGCACCCCGACGACTGGAAATAATTCACCCCTCCACTTT.

The chain has TRBV19 and TRBJ2-1; tentatively, D is TRBD1 (6 bases). The CDR3 length is 14 residues. V lost 4 bases and J lost 10, with 17 bases in between. Germline loops: CDR1 LNHDA, CDR2 SQIVND (reference sequence). Here the CDR3 reads CASSSIQGSEEQFF. The CDR3 nucleotides are TGTGCCAGTAGTAGCATACAGGGATCGGAAGAGCAGTTCTTC.

V is TRBV2 and J is TRBJ2-3; 13 nucleotides line up with TRBD2. V gave up 10 bases and J gave up 2 bases; unmatched junction bases: 3. Germline V CDR1 and CDR2: SNHLY, FYNNEI. This CDR3 comprises 14 residues. DNA for the CDR3: TGTGCCACGGGACTAGCGGGATTCACAGATACGCAGTATTTT. As protein: CATGLAGFTDTQYF.

The gene calls are TRBV7-9 and TRBJ2-1, with TRBD2 as a possible D gene (5 bases). V lost 6 bases, J lost 10 bases, and 16 bases lay in between. The CDR3 contains 13 residues. Germline CDR1 reads SEHNR; CDR2 reads FQNEAQ (reference sequence). The CDR3 loop reads CASSWTPRHEQFF. The CDR3 DNA sequence: TGTGCCAGCAGTTGGACTCCCCGACACGAGCAGTTCTTC.

The V call is TRBV7-2, the J call TRBJ2-3; D possibly corresponds to TRBD2 (5 bases). The CDR3 runs 16 residues. Germline V gene lookup returns CDR1 SGHTA and CDR2 FQGNSA. V lost 4 bases and J lost 0, with 14 bases in between. The CDR3 sequence is CASSSLLSVSTDTQYF. Here the CDR3 DNA reads TGTGCCAGCAGCTCCCTCCTTAGCGTGAGCACAGATACGCAGTATTTT.

The V gene is TRBV7-4, the J gene TRBJ2-7; no clear D gene. The CDR3 contains 15 residues. Germline V gene lookup returns CDR1 SGHVT and CDR2 SQSDAQ. Deletions cut 5 bases from V and 7 bases from J, with 21 bases between. CDR3 bases: TGTGCCAGCAGCGGCGGAACTACAATCTGCGGAGAGCAGTACTTC. Translation gives CASSGGTTICGEQYF.

The V call is TRBV2, the J call TRBJ1-5, with 7 bases identical to TRBD1. Germline V lookup: CDR1 SNHLY, CDR2 FYNNEI. Germline trimming cut 3 bases from V and 2 bases from J; bases unmatched to any gene: 13. The CDR3 runs 18 residues. CDR3 amino acids: CASSEARGQVVGNQPQHF. CDR3 coding DNA: TGTGCCAGCAGTGAGGCCCGTGGACAGGTGGTCGGCAATCAGCCCCAGCATTTT. The whole variable domain, remainder taken from reference TRBV2 and TRBJ1-5, is EPEVTQTPSHQVTQMGQEVILRCVPISNHLYFYWYRQILGQKVEFLVSFYNNEISEKSEIFDDQFSVERPDGSNFTLKIRSTKLEDSAMYFCASSEARGQVVGNQPQHFGDGTRLSIL.